The clone carrying this TCR beta chain was seen only a few times. What it binds is not known. Extracted RNA was reverse transcribed, and the resulting cDNA served as sequencing template. TCRdb's table, derived via immunoSEQ multiplex PCR, lists solely in-frame clones and lacks some. The top ten clones hold roughly 10% of a sample with some 170,000 clones, 65% to 75% of them seen once. The entry originates in a study of CD8+ T cells in alopecia areata. General study points: Resident alphabeta T cells of normal skin are also sequenced in scalp samples.

Germline V CDR1 and CDR2: SQVTM, ANQGSEA. CDR3 length: 12 amino acids. V dropped 4 bases and J dropped 6 bases, with 13 bases sitting between them. This specimen consisted of CD8+ T cells sorted from blood, obtained at week 0. The rearrangement joins TRBV29-1 to TRBJ2-7; no definite D call. The source of this sequence is a human donor with alopecia areata. Here the CDR3 reads CSVASSFREQYF. The CDR3 coding sequence is TGCAGCGTTGCATCGAGTTTTCGCGAGCAGTACTTC.